Detailed here is one T cell receptor beta chain. Its antigen remains unidentified. Trimming removed 0 bases from V and 7 bases from J, with 10 bases in between. CDR3 length equals 13 residues. CDR1 is LGHNA and CDR2 is YSLEER in the germline V gene. Graft specimens yielded both intraepithelial and lamina propria lymphocytes. This sample is drawn from a study of graft-versus-host responses after intestinal transplantation. On the study more broadly: Those transplanted obtained multivisceral, liver-intestinal, or isolated intestinal grafts.

Whole-study findings and limits: GvH clones were found in recipient marrow; some appeared first in ileum or blood. Allografts of one patient group, those with graft-donor T cell macrochimerism, had high graft-versus-host to host-versus-graft clonal ratios.

The table came from immunoSEQ multiplex PCR; TCRdb's copy has only in-frame clones and leaves some out. The top ten clones hold around 22% of a sample with 8,800 or so clones, about 78% of them seen once. This TCR was recovered from a human patient who received an intestinal transplant, so some T cells may come from the graft donor. The sample here was ileum tissue, taken less than 550 days after intestinal transplant. The chain is built from TRBV4-3 and TRBJ2-7; D unclear. As DNA, the CDR3 is TGCGCCAGCAGCCAAGAGTCCTTGGGGGAGCAGTACTTC. As protein: CASSQESLGEQYF.